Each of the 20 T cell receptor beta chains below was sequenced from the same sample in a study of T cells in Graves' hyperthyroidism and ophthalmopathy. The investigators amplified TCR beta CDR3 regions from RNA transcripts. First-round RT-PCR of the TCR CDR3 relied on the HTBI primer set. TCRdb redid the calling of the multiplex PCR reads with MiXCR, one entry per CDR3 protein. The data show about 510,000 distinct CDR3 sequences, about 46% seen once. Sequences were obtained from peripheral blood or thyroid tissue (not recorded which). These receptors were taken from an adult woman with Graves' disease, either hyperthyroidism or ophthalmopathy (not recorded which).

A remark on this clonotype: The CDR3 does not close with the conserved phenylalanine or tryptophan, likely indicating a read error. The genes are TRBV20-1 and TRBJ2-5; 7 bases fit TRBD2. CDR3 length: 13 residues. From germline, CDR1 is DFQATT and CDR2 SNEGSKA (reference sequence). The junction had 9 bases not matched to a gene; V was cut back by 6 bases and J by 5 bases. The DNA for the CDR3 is TGCAGTGCGCCGTCGGGCGGGAGTGAGACCCAGTACGTC. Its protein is CSAPSGGSETQYV.

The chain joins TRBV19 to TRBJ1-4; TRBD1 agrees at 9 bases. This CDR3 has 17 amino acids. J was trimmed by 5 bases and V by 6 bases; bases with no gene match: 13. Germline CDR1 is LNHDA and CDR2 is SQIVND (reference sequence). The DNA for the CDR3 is TGTGCCAGTAGGATGGACAGGGGCCCTCTCTCAAATGAAAAACTGTTTTTT. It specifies CASRMDRGPLSNEKLFF.

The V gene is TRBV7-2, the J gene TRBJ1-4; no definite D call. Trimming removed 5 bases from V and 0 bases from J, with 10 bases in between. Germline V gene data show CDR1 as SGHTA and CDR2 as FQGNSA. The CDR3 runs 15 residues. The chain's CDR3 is CASSIGPSTNEKLFF. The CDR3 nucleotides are TGTGCCAGCAGCATTGGACCCTCAACTAATGAAAAACTGTTTTTT.

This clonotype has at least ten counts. CDR3 DNA sequence: TGTGCCACCAGTGTTGCAACTAATGAAAAACTGTTTTTT. Amino acids: CATSVATNEKLFF. The J gene is TRBJ1-4, the V gene TRBV24-1; D gene uncertain. Trimming shortened V by 5 bases and J by 0 bases, and 3 bases separated the two germline ends. The CDR3 is 13 residues long. The V gene's germline CDR1 is KGHDR and CDR2 SFDVKD.

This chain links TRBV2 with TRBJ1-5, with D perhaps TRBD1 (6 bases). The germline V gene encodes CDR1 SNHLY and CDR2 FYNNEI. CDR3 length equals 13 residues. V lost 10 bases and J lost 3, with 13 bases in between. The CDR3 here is CATRQEINQPQHF. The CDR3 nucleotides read TGTGCCACCCGACAGGAAATCAATCAGCCCCAGCATTTT.

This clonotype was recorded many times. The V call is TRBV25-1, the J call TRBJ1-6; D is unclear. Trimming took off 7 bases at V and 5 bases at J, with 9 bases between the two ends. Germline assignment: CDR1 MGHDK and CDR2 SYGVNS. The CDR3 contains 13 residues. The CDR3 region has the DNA TGTGCCAGCACACGCGGAGATAATTCACCCCTCCACTTT. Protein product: CASTRGDNSPLHF. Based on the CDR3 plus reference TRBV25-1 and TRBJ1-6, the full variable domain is EADIYQTPRYLVIGTGKKITLECSQTMGHDKMYWYQQDPGMELHLIHYSYGVNSTEKGDLSSESTVSRIRTEHFPLTLESARPSHTSQYLCASTRGDNSPLHFGNGTRLTVT.

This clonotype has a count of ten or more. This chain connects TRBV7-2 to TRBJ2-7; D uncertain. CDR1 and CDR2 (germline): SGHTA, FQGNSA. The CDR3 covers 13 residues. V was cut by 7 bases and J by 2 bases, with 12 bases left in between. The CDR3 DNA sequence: TGTGCCAGCACCACCAGATCCCCCTACGAGCAGTACTTC. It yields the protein CASTTRSPYEQYF.

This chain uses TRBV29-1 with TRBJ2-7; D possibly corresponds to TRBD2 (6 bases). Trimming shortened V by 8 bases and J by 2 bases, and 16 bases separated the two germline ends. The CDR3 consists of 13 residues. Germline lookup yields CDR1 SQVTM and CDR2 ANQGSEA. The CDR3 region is CSQVGGTPYEQYF. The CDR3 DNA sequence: TGCAGCCAAGTGGGAGGAACCCCCTACGAGCAGTACTTC.

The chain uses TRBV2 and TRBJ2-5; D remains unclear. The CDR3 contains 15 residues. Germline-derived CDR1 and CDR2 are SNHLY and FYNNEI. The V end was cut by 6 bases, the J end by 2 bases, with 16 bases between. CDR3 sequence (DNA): TGTGCCAGCAGCCAAGAAGGAACAGTGCAAGAGACCCAGTACTTC. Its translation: CASSQEGTVQETQYF.

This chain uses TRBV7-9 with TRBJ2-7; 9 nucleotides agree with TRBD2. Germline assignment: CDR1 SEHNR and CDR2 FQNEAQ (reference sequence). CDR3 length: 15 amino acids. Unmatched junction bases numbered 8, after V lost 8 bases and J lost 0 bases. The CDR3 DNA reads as TGTGCCAGCGGAAGGCTAGCGGGAAACTCCTACGAGCAGTACTTC. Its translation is CASGRLAGNSYEQYF.

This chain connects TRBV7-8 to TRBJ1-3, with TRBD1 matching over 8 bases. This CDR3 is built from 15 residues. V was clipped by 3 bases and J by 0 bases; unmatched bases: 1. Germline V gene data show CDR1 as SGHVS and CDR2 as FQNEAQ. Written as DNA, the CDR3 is TGTGCCAGCAGCTTCAGGGGGCCCTCTGGAAACACCATATATTTT. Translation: CASSFRGPSGNTIYF.

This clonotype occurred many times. The CDR3 region is CSVEGGGGPYGYTF. The CDR3 region has the DNA TGCAGCGTTGAAGGGGGGGGGGGGCCCTATGGCTACACCTTC. V is TRBV29-1 and J is TRBJ1-2; perhaps TRBD1 as D (6 bases). This CDR3 spans 14 amino acids. Trimming stripped 1 base from V and 4 bases from J, with 13 bases between. In germline, CDR1 is SQVTM, CDR2 ANQGSEA.

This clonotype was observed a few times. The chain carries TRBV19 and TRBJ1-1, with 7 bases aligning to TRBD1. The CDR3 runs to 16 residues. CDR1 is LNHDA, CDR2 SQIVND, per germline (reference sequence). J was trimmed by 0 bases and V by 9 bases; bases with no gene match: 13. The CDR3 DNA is TGTGCCAGCTCACCGATTGGGACAGCAATGAACACTGAAGCTTTCTTT. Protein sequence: CASSPIGTAMNTEAFF.

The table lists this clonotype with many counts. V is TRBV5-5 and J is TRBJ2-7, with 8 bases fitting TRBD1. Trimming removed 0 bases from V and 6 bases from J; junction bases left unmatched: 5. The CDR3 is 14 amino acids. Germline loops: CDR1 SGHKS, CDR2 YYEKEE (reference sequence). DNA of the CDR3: TGTGCCAGCAGCTTGGGGACAGGGTTCACCGAGCAGTACTTC. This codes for CASSLGTGFTEQYF.

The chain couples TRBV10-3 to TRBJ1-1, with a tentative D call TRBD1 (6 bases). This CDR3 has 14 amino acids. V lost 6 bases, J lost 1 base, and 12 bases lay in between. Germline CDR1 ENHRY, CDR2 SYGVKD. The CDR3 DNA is TGTGCCATCAGATTGGGGGGGCCGAACACTGAAGCTTTCTTT. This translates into CAIRLGGPNTEAFF.

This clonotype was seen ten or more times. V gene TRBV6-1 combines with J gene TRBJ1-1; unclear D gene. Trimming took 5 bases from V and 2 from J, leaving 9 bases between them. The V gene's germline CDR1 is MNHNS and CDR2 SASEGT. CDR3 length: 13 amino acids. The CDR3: CASSQRANTEAFF. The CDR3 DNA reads TGTGCCAGCAGTCAGCGGGCTAACACTGAAGCTTTCTTT.

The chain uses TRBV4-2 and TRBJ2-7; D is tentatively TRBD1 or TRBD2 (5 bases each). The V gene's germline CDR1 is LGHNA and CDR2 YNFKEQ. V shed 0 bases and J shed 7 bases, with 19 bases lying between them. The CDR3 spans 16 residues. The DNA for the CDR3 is TGTGCCAGCAGCCAAGACCCGGGACCCCAGAACGGTGAGCAGTACTTC. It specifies CASSQDPGPQNGEQYF.

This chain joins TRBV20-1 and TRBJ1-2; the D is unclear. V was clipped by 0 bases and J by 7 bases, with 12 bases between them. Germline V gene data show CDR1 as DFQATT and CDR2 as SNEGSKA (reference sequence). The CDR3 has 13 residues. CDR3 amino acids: CSAREGSGFGYTF. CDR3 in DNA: TGCAGTGCTAGAGAGGGTAGCGGTTTTGGCTACACCTTC.

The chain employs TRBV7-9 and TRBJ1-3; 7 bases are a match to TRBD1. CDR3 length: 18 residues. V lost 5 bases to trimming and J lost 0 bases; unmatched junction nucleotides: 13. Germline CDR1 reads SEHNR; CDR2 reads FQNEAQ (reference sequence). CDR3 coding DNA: TGTGCCAGCAGCCATCGACCGACAGGGCCCTCCTCTGGAAACACCATATATTTT. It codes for CASSHRPTGPSSGNTIYF.

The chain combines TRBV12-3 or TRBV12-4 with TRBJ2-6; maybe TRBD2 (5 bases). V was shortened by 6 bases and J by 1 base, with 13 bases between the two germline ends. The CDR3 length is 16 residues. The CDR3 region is CASSLIGVSGANVLTF. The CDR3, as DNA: TGTGCCAGCAGCCTTATCGGGGTTTCTGGGGCCAACGTCCTGACTTTC.